One sample yielded the 28 T cell receptor beta chains listed below, sequenced in a study of cytomegalovirus exposure and HLA in healthy donors. The PCR had 60 Vbeta and 13 Jbeta primers. Here immunoSEQ multiplex PCR was the method, and the copy in TCRdb shows in-frame clones only, minus some. The data contain 200,000 or so clones, approximately 78% of them seen just once; the ten biggest clones take up approximately 2.8%. Sequencing was performed on PBMCs. The origin of the receptors is a man aged 30 to 45 in good health and CMV-seronegative.

The V gene is TRBV2, the J gene TRBJ2-3, with 12 bases that match TRBD2. CDR1 SNHLY and CDR2 FYNNEI come from the germline V gene. CDR3 length: 16 residues. The V gene end was trimmed by 2 bases and the J gene end by 7 bases; junction bases not matched to a gene: 7. As DNA, the CDR3 is TGTGCCAGCAGTGAAATCCCTAGCGGGGGGGCATATACGCAGTATTTT. It specifies CASSEIPSGGAYTQYF. The full variable domain, with the rest looked up from reference TRBV2 and TRBJ2-3, is EPEVTQTPSHQVTQMGQEVILRCVPISNHLYFYWYRQILGQKVEFLVSFYNNEISEKSEIFDDQFSVERPDGSNFTLKIRSTKLEDSAMYFCASSEIPSGGAYTQYFGPGTRLTVL.

The table lists this clone with a count of one. CDR3 residues: CASSLPTGGAGEKLFF. The CDR3, as DNA: TGTGCCAGCAGTTTACCAACAGGGGGCGCAGGTGAAAAACTGTTTTTT. The rearrangement uses TRBV28 and TRBJ1-4; 9 bases agree with TRBD1. This CDR3 has 16 amino acids. CDR1 is MDHEN, CDR2 SYDVKM, per germline. Unmatched junction bases numbered 8, after V lost 2 bases and J lost 7 bases.

Only a few counts were recorded for this clone. The rearrangement uses TRBV28 and TRBJ2-7, with 7 bases lining up with TRBD1. After removal of 10 bases from V and 2 bases from J, the junction contained 8 bases not matched to a gene. Germline V lookup: CDR1 MDHEN, CDR2 SYDVKM. This CDR3 comprises 13 residues. The CDR3 is CATWPGGAYEQYF. The CDR3 DNA sequence: TGTGCCACATGGCCAGGGGGTGCCTACGAGCAGTACTTC.

The chain uses TRBV29-1 and TRBJ1-5; a possible D gene is TRBD1 (5 bases). With 4 bases removed from V and 5 bases from J, the gap between germline ends came to 12 bases. Germline loops: CDR1 SQVTM, CDR2 ANQGSEA. The CDR3 has 13 residues. DNA of the CDR3: TGCAGCGTTGGGGGGGTGGGGGATCAGCCCCAGCATTTT. Amino acids: CSVGGVGDQPQHF.

This clone showed up just once. The chain has TRBV6-6 and TRBJ2-4; D is possibly TRBD1 (6 bases). V was pared by 4 bases and J by 5 bases, with 9 bases between. The CDR3 spans 13 residues. Germline V gives CDR1 MNHNY, CDR2 SVGAGI (reference sequence). CDR3 sequence (DNA): TGTGCCAGCAGTTCTGGACAGCAAAACATTCAGTACTTC. Translation gives CASSSGQQNIQYF.

This clone was counted only a few times. The chain has TRBV6-6 and TRBJ1-1; unclear D gene. This CDR3 region has 14 residues. CDR1 is MNHNY and CDR2 is SVGAGI in the germline V gene (reference sequence). Trimming pared 6 bases from V and 1 base from J, leaving 12 bases between. This chain's CDR3 is CASSDIGRNTEAFF. CDR3 nucleotide sequence: TGTGCCAGCAGCGACATAGGAAGGAACACTGAAGCTTTCTTT.

J is TRBJ2-1 and V is TRBV11-2; D perhaps matches TRBD2 (5 bases). There are 15 residues in the CDR3. Deletions cut 3 bases from V and 5 bases from J, with 14 bases between. Germline assignment: CDR1 SGHAT and CDR2 FQNNGV. The CDR3 region has the DNA TGTGCCAGCAGCTTGTCCAGCGGCCCAAACAATGAGCAGTTCTTC. This encodes CASSLSSGPNNEQFF.

The chain couples TRBV5-1 to TRBJ1-2; D is perhaps TRBD1 (5 bases). The CDR3 contains 16 residues. The V end was cut by 4 bases, the J end by 1 base, with 17 bases between. The germline V gene has CDR1 SGHRS and CDR2 YFSETQ. CDR3 nucleotide sequence: TGCGCCAGCAGCCCGGACCCCGGAAGGGGTAACTATGGCTACACCTTC. As protein: CASSPDPGRGNYGYTF.

The J gene is TRBJ1-1, the V gene TRBV5-1; 9 bases align to TRBD1. The CDR3 consists of 16 residues. Germline V gene lookup returns CDR1 SGHRS and CDR2 YFSETQ. With 0 bases clipped from V and 6 bases from J, the junction kept 9 bases outside the gene matches. This CDR3 is CASSLGVNRGLSEAFF. CDR3 nucleotides: TGCGCCAGCAGCTTGGGGGTGAACAGGGGGCTTTCTGAAGCTTTCTTT.

CDR3 DNA: TGTGCCAGCAGTCGTGACTCGCCTGGGGAGACCCAGTACTTC. This translates into CASSRDSPGETQYF. This chain uses TRBV6-5 with TRBJ2-5; D gene ambiguous. There are 14 residues in the CDR3. V lost 5 bases, J lost 5 bases, and 15 bases lay in between. Germline V gives CDR1 MNHEY, CDR2 SVGAGI.

This chain uses TRBV5-1 with TRBJ2-3; D remains unclear. Germline V gene sequence: CDR1 SGHRS, CDR2 YFSETQ. This CDR3 contains 15 residues. Deletions cut 7 bases from V and 0 bases from J, with 15 bases between. The CDR3 sequence: CASGPVETSTDTQYF. CDR3 bases: TGCGCCAGCGGCCCCGTAGAGACAAGCACAGATACGCAGTATTTT.

The chain couples TRBV7-9 to TRBJ1-2, with D unresolved. Per germline, CDR1 SEHNR and CDR2 FQNEAQ (reference sequence). This CDR3 is built from 12 residues. Trimming pared 2 bases from V and 8 bases from J, leaving 9 bases between. The CDR3 spells CASSLSQAGYTF. In nucleotides, the CDR3 is TGTGCCAGCAGCTTAAGCCAGGCCGGCTACACCTTC. Full variable domain (outside the CDR3, taken from reference TRBV7-9 and TRBJ1-2): DTGVSQNPRHKITKRGQNVTFRCDPISEHNRLYWYRQTLGQGPEFLTYFQNEAQLEKSRLLSDRFSAERPKGSFSTLEIQRTEQGDSAMYLCASSLSQAGYTFGSGTRLTVV.

The CDR3 spells CASSLGQGSGQPQHF. CDR3 in DNA: TGTGCCAGCAGCCTTGGACAGGGTTCAGGACAGCCCCAGCATTTT. This chain joins TRBV5-8 and TRBJ1-5; 8 bases line up with TRBD1. V lost 4 bases to trimming and J lost 7 bases; unmatched junction nucleotides: 10. The CDR3 spans 15 residues. Germline CDR1 reads SGHTS; CDR2 reads YDEGEE.

This chain uses TRBV11-2 with TRBJ1-1, with a weak D call TRBD1 (6 bases). Between the trimmed V and J ends, which lost 5 bases and 2 bases, there was a span of 15 bases. Germline V lookup: CDR1 SGHAT, CDR2 FQNNGV. CDR3 length: 15 amino acids. This CDR3 reads CASSDLQGPNTEAFF. The CDR3 nucleotides read TGTGCCAGCAGCGACCTACAGGGTCCCAACACTGAAGCTTTCTTT.

V is TRBV19 and J is TRBJ2-7, with 9 bases fitting TRBD1. The V gene's germline CDR1 is LNHDA and CDR2 SQIVND (reference sequence). The CDR3 consists of 16 residues. V gave up 3 bases and J gave up 2 bases; unmatched junction bases: 8. CDR3 loop: CASSILGTGFPYEQYF. CDR3 in DNA: TGTGCCAGTAGTATCCTCGGGACAGGGTTTCCCTACGAGCAGTACTTC.

V usage is TRBV5-4 and J usage is TRBJ2-7, with 9 bases matching TRBD1. CDR3 size: 15 residues. After removal of 3 bases from V and 2 bases from J, the junction contained 6 bases not matched to a gene. In germline, CDR1 is SGHNT, CDR2 YYREEE (reference sequence). The DNA of the CDR3 is TGTGCCAGCAGCTCGGGGACAGGGTCCGCCTACGAGCAGTACTTC. Protein: CASSSGTGSAYEQYF.

The V call is TRBV29-1, the J call TRBJ2-7; D may be TRBD2 (6 bases). Per the germline V gene, CDR1 is SQVTM and CDR2 is ANQGSEA. V shed 1 base and J shed 0 bases, with 13 bases lying between them. The CDR3 sequence is 15 residues long. The CDR3: CSVEGGTVSSYEQYF. The CDR3 DNA reads TGCAGCGTTGAAGGAGGGACTGTGAGCTCCTACGAGCAGTACTTC.

The gene calls are TRBV7-9 and TRBJ2-7, with 7 bases fitting TRBD1. The V gene's germline CDR1 is SEHNR and CDR2 FQNEAQ (reference sequence). CDR3 size: 12 residues. The trim removed 10 bases at V and 3 bases at J, leaving 6 bases unmatched. This chain's CDR3 is CAIQRQGYEQYF. CDR3 bases: TGTGCCATTCAGAGACAGGGCTACGAGCAGTACTTC.

The chain joins TRBV21-1 to TRBJ1-1; the D call in the table, TRBD1, was not verified against the DNA. TRBV21-1 is a listed pseudogene. The CDR3 sequence is 14 residues long. The CDR3 protein is CASRHLGGNTEAFF. The CDR3 DNA follows: TGTGCCAGCAGACACTTAGGGGGGAACACTGAAGCTTTCTTT.

The table lists this clone with a count of one. The chain combines TRBV5-4 with TRBJ2-2; D perhaps matches TRBD2 (7 bases). CDR1 is SGHNT, CDR2 YYREEE, per germline (reference sequence). Trimming took 7 bases from V and 4 from J, leaving 20 bases between them. This CDR3 region has 16 residues. In DNA form, the CDR3 reads TGTGCCAGCGGAGCGGGGACAAGGAGTGGCACCGGGGAGCTGTTTTTT. Translation: CASGAGTRSGTGELFF.

This sequence joins TRBV9 and TRBJ1-6; TRBD1 might be the D (5 bases). Trimming shortened V by 1 base and J by 7 bases, and 9 bases separated the two germline ends. From germline, CDR1 is SGDLS and CDR2 YYNGEE. There are 14 residues in the CDR3. In DNA, the CDR3 is TGTGCCAGCAGCGTATGGGACTCAAATTCACCCCTCCACTTT. Residues: CASSVWDSNSPLHF.

The chain recombines TRBV2 with TRBJ2-2, with 9 nucleotides matching TRBD2. This CDR3 is 18 amino acids long. Germline-derived CDR1 and CDR2 are SNHLY and FYNNEI. V shed 7 bases and J 3 bases; nucleotides not matched to a gene: 15. CDR3 DNA: TGTGCCAGCACTAGTTTAGCAACGGGACTAGCACACACCGGGGAGCTGTTTTTT. It encodes CASTSLATGLAHTGELFF.

V and J are TRBV21-1 and TRBJ2-7; TRBD1 is the table's D call, not checked against the DNA. TRBV21-1 is a pseudogene. The CDR3 runs to 12 residues. As DNA, the CDR3 is TGTGCCAGCAGCGCCCAGGGTGGGCAGCAGTACTTC. Amino acids: CASSAQGGQQYF.

This clone was seen a single time. The gene calls are TRBV14 and TRBJ2-5; the D gene is possibly TRBD1 (6 bases). The CDR3 is 16 amino acids. V lost 3 bases and J 0 bases, leaving 14 bases between the germline ends. Germline values: CDR1 SGHDN, CDR2 FVKESK. The CDR3 sequence is CASSHHTGTNQETQYF. DNA for the CDR3: TGTGCCAGCAGCCATCATACCGGGACAAACCAAGAGACCCAGTACTTC.

This chain joins TRBV14 and TRBJ2-7; 8 bases fit TRBD1. The CDR3 contains 14 residues. Germline V CDR1 and CDR2: SGHDN, FVKESK. After removal of 6 bases from V and 4 bases from J, the junction contained 8 bases not matched to a gene. CDR3 protein: CASRDRADQYEQYF. DNA for the CDR3: TGTGCCAGCAGGGACAGGGCGGACCAATACGAGCAGTACTTC.

This clone has a handful of counts. The chain joins TRBV20-1 to TRBJ2-1, with a tentative D call TRBD1 (6 bases). This CDR3 has 11 amino acids. Looked up from germline, CDR1 is DFQATT and CDR2 is SNEGSKA (reference sequence). V shed 6 bases and J shed 10 bases, with 13 bases lying between them. The chain's CDR3 is CSATRGSEQFF. CDR3 nucleotides: TGCAGTGCGACAAGGGGGTCGGAGCAGTTCTTC.

V is TRBV7-9 and J is TRBJ1-5; 12 bases are shared with TRBD1. V dropped 5 bases and J dropped 5; count of bases not matched to a gene: 1. Germline CDR1 reads SEHNR; CDR2 reads FQNEAQ (reference sequence). The CDR3 sequence is 14 residues long. The CDR3 sequence is CASSGTGGHQPQHF. In DNA form, the CDR3 reads TGTGCCAGCAGCGGGACAGGGGGCCATCAGCCCCAGCATTTT.

The CDR3 region is CASKGGGLGTDTQYF. The CDR3 DNA reads TGTGCCAGCAAGGGTGGAGGGTTGGGCACAGATACGCAGTATTTT. The chain is built from TRBV28 and TRBJ2-3, with D perhaps TRBD2 (6 bases). CDR1 and CDR2 (germline): MDHEN, SYDVKM. V was trimmed by 7 bases and J by 1 base, leaving 15 bases between them. This CDR3 region has 15 residues.